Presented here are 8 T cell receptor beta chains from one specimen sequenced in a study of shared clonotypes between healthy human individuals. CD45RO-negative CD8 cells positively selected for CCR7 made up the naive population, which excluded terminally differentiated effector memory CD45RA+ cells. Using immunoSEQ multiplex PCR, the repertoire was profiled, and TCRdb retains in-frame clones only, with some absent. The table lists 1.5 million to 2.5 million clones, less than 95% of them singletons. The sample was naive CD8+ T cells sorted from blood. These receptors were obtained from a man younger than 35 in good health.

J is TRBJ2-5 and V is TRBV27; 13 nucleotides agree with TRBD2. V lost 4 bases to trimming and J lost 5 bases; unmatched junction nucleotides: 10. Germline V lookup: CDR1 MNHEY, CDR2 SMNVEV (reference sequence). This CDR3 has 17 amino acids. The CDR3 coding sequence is TGTGCCAGCAGTTCTACTAGCGGGGGGGCCATATGGGAGACCCAGTACTTC. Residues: CASSSTSGGAIWETQYF.

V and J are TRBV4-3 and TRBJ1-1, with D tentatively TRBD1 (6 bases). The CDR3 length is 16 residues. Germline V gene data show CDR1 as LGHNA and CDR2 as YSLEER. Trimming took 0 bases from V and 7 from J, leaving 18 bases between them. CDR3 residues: CASSQDDRTGPFEAFF. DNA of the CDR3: TGCGCCAGCAGCCAAGATGACCGAACAGGGCCCTTTGAAGCTTTCTTT.

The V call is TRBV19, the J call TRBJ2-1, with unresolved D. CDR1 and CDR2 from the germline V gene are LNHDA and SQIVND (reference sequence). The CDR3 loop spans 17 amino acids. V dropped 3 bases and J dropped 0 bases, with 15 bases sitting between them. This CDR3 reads CASSIPVRQSSYNEQFF. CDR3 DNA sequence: TGTGCCAGTAGTATCCCAGTAAGGCAGAGCTCCTACAATGAGCAGTTCTTC. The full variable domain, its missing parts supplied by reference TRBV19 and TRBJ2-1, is DGGITQSPKYLFRKEGQNVTLSCEQNLNHDAMYWYRQDPGQGLRLIYYSQIVNDFQKGDIAEGYSVSREKKESFPLTVTSAQKNPTAFYLCASSIPVRQSSYNEQFFGPGTRLTVL.

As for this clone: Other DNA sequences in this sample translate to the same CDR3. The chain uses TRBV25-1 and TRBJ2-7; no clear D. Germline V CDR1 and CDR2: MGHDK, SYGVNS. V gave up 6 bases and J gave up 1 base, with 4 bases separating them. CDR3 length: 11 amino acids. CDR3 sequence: CASSVSYEQYF. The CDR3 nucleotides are TGTGCCAGCAGCGTATCCTACGAGCAGTACTTC.

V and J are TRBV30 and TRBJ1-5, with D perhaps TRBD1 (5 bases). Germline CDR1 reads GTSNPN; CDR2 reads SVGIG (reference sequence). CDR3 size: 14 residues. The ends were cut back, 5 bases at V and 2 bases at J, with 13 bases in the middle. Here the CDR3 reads CAWGQRGGNQPQHF. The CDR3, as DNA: TGTGCCTGGGGACAACGGGGGGGCAATCAGCCCCAGCATTTT.

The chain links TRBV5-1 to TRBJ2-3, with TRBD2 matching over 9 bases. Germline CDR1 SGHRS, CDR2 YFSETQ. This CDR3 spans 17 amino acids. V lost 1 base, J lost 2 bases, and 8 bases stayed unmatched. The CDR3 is CASSLSLAGTNTDTQYF. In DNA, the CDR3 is TGCGCCAGCAGCTTGTCGCTAGCGGGGACAAACACAGATACGCAGTATTTT.

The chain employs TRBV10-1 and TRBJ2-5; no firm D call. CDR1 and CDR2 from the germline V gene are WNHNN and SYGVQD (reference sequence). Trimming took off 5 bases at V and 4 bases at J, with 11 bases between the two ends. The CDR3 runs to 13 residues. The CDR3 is CASSFQIGETQYF. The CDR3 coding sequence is TGCGCCAGCAGTTTTCAGATTGGAGAGACCCAGTACTTC.

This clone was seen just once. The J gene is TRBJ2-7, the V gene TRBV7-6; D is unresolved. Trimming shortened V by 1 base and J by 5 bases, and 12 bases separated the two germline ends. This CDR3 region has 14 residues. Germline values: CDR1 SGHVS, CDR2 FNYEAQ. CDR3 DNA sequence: TGTGCCAGCAGCTTAGACAGTTGGAGCCACGAGCAGTACTTC. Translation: CASSLDSWSHEQYF.